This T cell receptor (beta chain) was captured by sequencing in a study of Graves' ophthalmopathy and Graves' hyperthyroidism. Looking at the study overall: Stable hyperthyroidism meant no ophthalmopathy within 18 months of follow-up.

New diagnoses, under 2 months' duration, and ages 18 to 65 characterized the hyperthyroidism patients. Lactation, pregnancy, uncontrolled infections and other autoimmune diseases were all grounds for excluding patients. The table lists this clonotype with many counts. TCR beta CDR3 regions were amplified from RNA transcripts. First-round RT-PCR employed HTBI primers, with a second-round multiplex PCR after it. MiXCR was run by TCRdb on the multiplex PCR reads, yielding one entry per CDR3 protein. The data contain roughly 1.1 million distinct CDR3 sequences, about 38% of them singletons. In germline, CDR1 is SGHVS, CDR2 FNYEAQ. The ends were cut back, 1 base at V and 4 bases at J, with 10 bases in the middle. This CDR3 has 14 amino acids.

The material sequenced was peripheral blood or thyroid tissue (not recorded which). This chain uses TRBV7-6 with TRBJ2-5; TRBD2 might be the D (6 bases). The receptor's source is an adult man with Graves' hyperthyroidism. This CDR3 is CASSLERERETQYF. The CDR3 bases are TGTGCCAGCAGCTTAGAACGGGAGCGAGAGACCCAGTACTTC.